A few counts support the clone carrying this TCR beta chain. The antigen remains unidentified. This sample is part of a study of response to subunit inactivated influenza vaccine. General study points: New T cells are recruited in small numbers by each seasonal influenza vaccination, according to the authors' suggestion.

The CDR3 totals 12 residues. The V end was cut by 0 bases, the J end by 12 bases, with 9 bases between. Germline CDR1 and CDR2: SGHDN and FVKESK. TCRdb reanalysed the RT-PCR reads using MiXCR and keeps one entry per CDR3 protein. The data contain 500,000 to 600,000 distinct CDR3 sequences, 13% to 15% of them singletons. The source was PBMCs from blood, collected 11 to 12 days after vaccination. This TCR came from a man aged 50-59 years who received an inactivated influenza vaccine. The chain couples TRBV14 to TRBJ2-1; D not certain. CDR3 sequence: CASSQEGPSQFF. The CDR3 bases are TGTGCCAGCAGCCAAGAAGGCCCTTCGCAGTTCTTC.